This T cell receptor beta chain was retrieved from a study of T cells in Graves' hyperthyroidism and ophthalmopathy (dated by TCRdb to the late 2010s). Regarding the research as a whole: Peripheral blood samples were taken at initial diagnosis, before any treatment was given. To identify TCR V-J signatures that set the groups apart, the researchers used a discovery cohort of 90 to 100 patients, made up of roughly 40 with Graves' ophthalmopathy and 57 with stable Graves' hyperthyroidism. Whether ophthalmopathy could be predicted prospectively was tested in an independent validation cohort made up of 18 to 20 hyperthyroidism patients plus 17 patients who later progressed to ophthalmopathy. The 95 to 100 discovery patients were randomly divided into training and test sets at a 7:3 ratio. In addition, the study compared T-cell repertoires in thyroid tissue and in blood from several Graves' hyperthyroidism patients. After blood sampling, hyperthyroidism patients were treated with methimazole at a starting dose of 30 mg daily, and ophthalmopathy patients were treated with high-dose intravenous methylprednisolone. The paper reports TCR Vbeta CDR3 sequencing of over 130 peripheral blood samples: under 45 ophthalmopathy, 70 to 85 hyperthyroidism and around 17 progressor patients.

What the study reported, not specific to this receptor: No statistical method was used to fix the sample size in advance, and group allocation was not hidden from the investigators. Most expanded thyroid clonotypes (frequency above 0.001) were also detected in blood, suggesting blood repertoires may reflect thyroid immune responses. Ophthalmopathy was separated from stable hyperthyroidism by a 13 V-J signature model, with around 88% sensitivity and just over 81% specificity obtained in cross-validation and 80%/75% obtained in testing. In validation, the model predicted progression to ophthalmopathy with roughly 70% sensitivity and 72% to 75% specificity, a median of approximately 6.5 months before onset.

Amplification of TCR beta CDR3 regions was carried out from RNA transcripts. The first round of RT-PCR for the TCR CDR3 was performed with the HTBI primer set and the Qiagen OneStep RT-PCR kit. Libraries were constructed in a second round of multiplex PCR, after which size selection and purification were carried out. The libraries were sequenced on an Illumina HiSeq2000 using paired-end 100 bp reads. As for how the authors treated the data: SOAPnuke was used to process the raw data, throwing out any read that contained adapters or uncalled bases, had a mean Phred below 15, or lacked an exact constant-primer or identifier match. High-quality paired reads were merged using COPE v1.2.5, and each unique nucleotide sequence was defined as a clonotype. Clonotypes were aligned to IMGT TRBV, TRBD and TRBJ reference segments using MiTCR v1.1. The analysis was restricted to V-J combinations with a frequency above 0.0001, which together covered 99% to 99.2% of the repertoires. The TCS score was defined as F50 (clonal expansion) divided by E x V (chaos), with BLOSUM62-based TCRdist calculated between CDR3 peptides within each V-J. Welch's t-statistics and random forest reduced around 520 V-J features to fewer than 15, which were used in a naive Bayes classifier (R e1071). Clones were called with MiXCR by TCRdb after fastp trimmed the public reads at Q25, and only in-frame beta chains were retained. One record per CDR3 amino acid sequence lists the most common genes and DNA. The V and J calls shown here were made by TCRdb, not taken from the authors' results. The sample table records about 580,000 distinct CDR3 sequences; approximately 15% of these occur just once. Of the sample, roughly 6.2% falls within the top ten clones.

The germline V gene (reference sequence) yields WNHNN for CDR1 and SYGVQD for CDR2. The CDR3 runs 15 amino acids, cysteine and phenylalanine included. Kept here is only the CDR3 DNA, which spans 45 bases and is read in frame from base 1. V sheds 3 bases and J sheds 7 bases, leaving 17 bases between their ends. Details on this clonotype: The clone's antigen remains unknown. Per-nucleotide qualities are absent, and no much larger clonotype sits a single base away.

Hyperthyroidism patients were newly diagnosed, with disease duration under 2 months, and aged 18 to 65 years. Patients with uncontrolled infections, other autoimmune diseases, pregnancy or lactation were excluded. Clinical symptoms, serum thyroxine and TRAb, thyroid ultrasound, and orbital computed tomography formed the basis for the diagnoses. For progressor patients, blood was drawn at the first diagnosis of hyperthyroidism, before any ophthalmopathy symptoms had appeared. PBMCs were isolated from around 10 ml of fresh peripheral blood by Ficoll-Paque density gradient centrifugation. Progressor patients were defined as those initially diagnosed with Graves' hyperthyroidism in whom ophthalmopathy developed during follow-up. Total RNA was extracted with Trizol reagent, and quality was checked on an Agilent 2100 Bioanalyzer.

The source material was blood. This sequence uses TRBV10-1 and TRBJ2-3; the D region is possibly TRBD1 or TRBD2, each matching across 5 bases. This TCR was sampled from a woman aged 25 to 45 with Graves' hyperthyroidism that later progressed to Graves' ophthalmopathy. The CDR3 loop reads CASSEDSGRFHTQYF. Read as DNA, the sequence is TGCGCCAGCAGTGAAGACAGCGGCCGATTCCATACGCAGTATTTT.